This T cell receptor beta chain was retrieved from a study of blood T cell repertoires in COVID-19. Study-level information: Acute and convalescent COVID-19 specimens originated in the United States, Italy and Spain.

Seattle patient enrollment occurred during active infection, with longitudinal follow-up thereafter. In the original workflow: Nucleated cell number was recorded as an estimate derived from reference gene primer amplification. Sequencing used immunoSEQ multiplex PCR; TCRdb keeps in-frame clones, though not all of them. V and J calls and clone size are those listed in that table; D and trimming were worked out from the DNA. This table has roughly 350,000 clones, 75% to 90% appearing once. The sample was peripheral blood. The clonotype originates from a woman aged 45-65 years with COVID-19, enrolled during active disease.

The CDR3 nucleotides read TGTGCCAGCAGCGCGCCGGGACTGACCACCGGGGAGCTGTTTTTT. Its protein product is CASSAPGLTTGELFF. The chain is built from TRBV9 and TRBJ2-2, with D maybe TRBD2 (6 bases). CDR1 SGDLS and CDR2 YYNGEE come from the germline V gene. The CDR3 spans 15 residues. The germline V and J ends were trimmed by 3 bases and 4 bases, with 13 bases remaining between them.